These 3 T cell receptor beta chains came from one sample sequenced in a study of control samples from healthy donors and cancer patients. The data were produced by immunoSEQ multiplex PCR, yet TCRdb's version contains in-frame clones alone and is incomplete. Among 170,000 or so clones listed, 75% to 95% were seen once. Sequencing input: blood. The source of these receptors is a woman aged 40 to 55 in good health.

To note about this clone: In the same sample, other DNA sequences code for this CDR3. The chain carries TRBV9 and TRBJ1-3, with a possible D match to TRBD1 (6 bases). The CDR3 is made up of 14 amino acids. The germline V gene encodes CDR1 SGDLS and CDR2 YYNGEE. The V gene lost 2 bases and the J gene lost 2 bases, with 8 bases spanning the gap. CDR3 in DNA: TGTGCCAGCAGCGTTGGGACAACTGGAAACACCATATATTTT. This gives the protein CASSVGTTGNTIYF.

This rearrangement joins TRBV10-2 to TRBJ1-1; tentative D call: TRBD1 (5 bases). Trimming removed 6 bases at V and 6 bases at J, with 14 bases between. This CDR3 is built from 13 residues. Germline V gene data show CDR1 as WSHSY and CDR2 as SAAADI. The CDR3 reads CASRGPGGAEAFF. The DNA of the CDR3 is TGCGCCAGCAGGGGGCCGGGTGGGGCTGAAGCTTTCTTT.

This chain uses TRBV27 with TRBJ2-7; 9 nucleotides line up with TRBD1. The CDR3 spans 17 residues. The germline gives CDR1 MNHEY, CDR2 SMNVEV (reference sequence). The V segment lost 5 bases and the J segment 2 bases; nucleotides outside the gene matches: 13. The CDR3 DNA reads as TGTGCCAGCAGTCTGAGGAAATCCGGGACAGGGACCTACGAGCAGTACTTC. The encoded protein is CASSLRKSGTGTYEQYF.